The next 2 T cell receptor beta chains were all read from a single sample in a study of blood T cell repertoires in COVID-19. TCRdb keeps only in-frame clones here, not all; method: immunoSEQ multiplex PCR. This table holds around 30,000 clones, around 63% found once. The sequencing input was peripheral blood. The source is a human donor in a cohort sampled during active COVID-19.

The chain links TRBV9 to TRBJ2-2; D might be TRBD1 (5 bases). This CDR3 region has 16 residues. V was cut by 3 bases and J by 4 bases, with 16 bases left in between. Germline V gene sequence: CDR1 SGDLS, CDR2 YYNGEE. This chain's CDR3 is CASSAQGSSGTGELFF. In DNA form, the CDR3 reads TGTGCCAGCAGCGCCCAGGGAAGTTCGGGCACCGGGGAGCTGTTTTTT.

V gene TRBV6-2 or TRBV6-3 combines with J gene TRBJ1-2; 7 bases match TRBD1. The CDR3 contains 14 residues. The germline V gene has CDR1 MNHEY and CDR2 SVGEGT. The J segment lost 4 bases and the V segment lost 6 bases, leaving 8 bases of the junction unmatched. The CDR3 reads CASSSTGNSYGYTF. The CDR3 DNA follows: TGTGCCAGCAGCTCGACAGGGAATAGCTATGGCTACACCTTC.